This TCR beta chain originates from a study of cytomegalovirus exposure and HLA in healthy donors. The study's findings and limits: Cytomegalovirus association was listed for 170 or so TCR beta chains.

The donors were part of the validation cohort, which consisted of roughly 120 subjects and was separate from the first cohort of 666 subjects. Comments on this clone: Its target is not known.

Trimming removed 5 bases at V and 7 bases at J, with 15 bases between. The CDR3 is made up of 13 amino acids. Germline CDR1 and CDR2: SQVTM and ANQGSEA. Generated by immunoSEQ multiplex PCR, the TCRdb table keeps only in-frame clones and is missing some. The table records 120,000 or so clones, about 96% of them present only once. This receptor was taken from a man younger than 35 in good health and CMV-seronegative. Input material: PBMCs. The chain uses TRBV29-1 and TRBJ1-5; maybe TRBD1 (5 bases). As DNA, the CDR3 is TGCAGCGTTTTTTTAAGGGGCCAGCAGCCCCAGCATTTT. Translating it yields CSVFLRGQQPQHF.